This T cell receptor beta chain was recovered during a study of high-grade serous ovarian cancer treatment subgroups. Study outcomes and limitations: Clonal relatedness tracked neoantigen level, and by trend copy number and mutation load. Different patients shared almost no repertoire; same-patient tumors shared 0.11 to 0.79.

Tumor tissue was taken before any definitive surgery or chemotherapy was given. This clone was seen a few times. Its antigen is undetermined. Clones were read by immunoSEQ multiplex PCR, and TCRdb kept only the in-frame ones, dropping some. The repertoire holds 3,500 to 4,500 clones, roughly 76% seen once, with 5% to 6.5% in the top ten. With 5 bases removed from V and 0 bases from J, the gap between germline ends came to 16 bases. Germline V lookup: CDR1 SQVTM, CDR2 ANQGSEA. CDR3 length: 15 residues. This chain connects TRBV29-1 to TRBJ1-1; D is perhaps TRBD1 (6 bases). The sequenced material came from tumor tissue. This TCR derives from a human donor with high-grade serous ovarian cancer. The CDR3 sequence is CSVPRPTGMNTEAFF. CDR3 coding DNA: TGCAGCGTTCCGCGACCCACAGGGATGAACACTGAAGCTTTCTTT.